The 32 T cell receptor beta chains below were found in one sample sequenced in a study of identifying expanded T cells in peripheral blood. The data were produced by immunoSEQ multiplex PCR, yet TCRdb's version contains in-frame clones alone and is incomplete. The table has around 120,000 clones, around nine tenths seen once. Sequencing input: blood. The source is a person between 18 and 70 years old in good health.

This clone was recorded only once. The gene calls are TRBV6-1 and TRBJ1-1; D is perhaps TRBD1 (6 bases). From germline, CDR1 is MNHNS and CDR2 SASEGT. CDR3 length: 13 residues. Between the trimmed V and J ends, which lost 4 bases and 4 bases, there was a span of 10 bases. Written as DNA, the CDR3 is TGTGCCAGCAGTGCCGGGACATCCACTGAAGCTTTCTTT. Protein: CASSAGTSTEAFF.

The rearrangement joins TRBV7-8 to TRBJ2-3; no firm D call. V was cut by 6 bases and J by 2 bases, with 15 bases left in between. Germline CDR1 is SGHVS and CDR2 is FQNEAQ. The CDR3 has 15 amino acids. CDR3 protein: CASRWTYQVTDTQYF. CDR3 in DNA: TGTGCCAGCAGGTGGACCTATCAAGTCACAGATACGCAGTATTTT.

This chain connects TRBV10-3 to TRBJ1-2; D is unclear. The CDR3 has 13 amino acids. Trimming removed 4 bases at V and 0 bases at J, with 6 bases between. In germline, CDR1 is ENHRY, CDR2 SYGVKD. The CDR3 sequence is CAISVSPNYGYTF. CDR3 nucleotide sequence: TGTGCCATCAGTGTTTCTCCTAACTATGGCTACACCTTC.

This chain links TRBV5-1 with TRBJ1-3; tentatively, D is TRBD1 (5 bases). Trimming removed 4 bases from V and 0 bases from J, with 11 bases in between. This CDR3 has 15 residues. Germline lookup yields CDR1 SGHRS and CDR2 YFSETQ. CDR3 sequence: CASSPGPSSGNTIYF. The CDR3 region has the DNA TGCGCCAGCAGCCCGGGACCGTCCTCTGGAAACACCATATATTTT.

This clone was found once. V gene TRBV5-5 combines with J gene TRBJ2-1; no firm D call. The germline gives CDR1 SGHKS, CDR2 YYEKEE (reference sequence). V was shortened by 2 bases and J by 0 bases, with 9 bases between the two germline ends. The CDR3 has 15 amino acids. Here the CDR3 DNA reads TGTGCCAGCAGCTTCCAACACTTCTCCTACAATGAGCAGTTCTTC. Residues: CASSFQHFSYNEQFF.

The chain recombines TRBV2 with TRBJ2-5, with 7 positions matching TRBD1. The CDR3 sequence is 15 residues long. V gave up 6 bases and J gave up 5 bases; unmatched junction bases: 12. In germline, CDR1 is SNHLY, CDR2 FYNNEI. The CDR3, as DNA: TGTGCCAGCAGGAGAGACAGGGCGGTTTGGGAGACCCAGTACTTC. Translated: CASRRDRAVWETQYF.

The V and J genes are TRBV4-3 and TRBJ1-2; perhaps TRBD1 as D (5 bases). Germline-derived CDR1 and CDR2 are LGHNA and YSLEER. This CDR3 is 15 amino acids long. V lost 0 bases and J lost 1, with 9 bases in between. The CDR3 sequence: CASSQDGTDNYGYTF. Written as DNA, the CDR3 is TGCGCCAGCAGCCAAGACGGGACGGATAACTATGGCTACACCTTC.

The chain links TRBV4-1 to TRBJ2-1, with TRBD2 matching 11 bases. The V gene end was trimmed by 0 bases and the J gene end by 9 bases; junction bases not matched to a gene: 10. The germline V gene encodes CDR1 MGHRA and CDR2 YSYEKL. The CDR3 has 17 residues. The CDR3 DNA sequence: TGCGCCAGCAGCCAAGATCTGCGGCTAGCGGGAGGAATTGAGCAGTTCTTC. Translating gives CASSQDLRLAGGIEQFF.

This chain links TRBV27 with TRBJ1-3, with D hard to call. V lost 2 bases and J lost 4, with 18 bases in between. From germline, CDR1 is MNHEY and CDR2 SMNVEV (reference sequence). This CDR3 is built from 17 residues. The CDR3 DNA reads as TGTGCCAGCAGTTTAGGACGTGGGGTAGGGCGAGGAAACACCATATATTTT. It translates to CASSLGRGVGRGNTIYF.

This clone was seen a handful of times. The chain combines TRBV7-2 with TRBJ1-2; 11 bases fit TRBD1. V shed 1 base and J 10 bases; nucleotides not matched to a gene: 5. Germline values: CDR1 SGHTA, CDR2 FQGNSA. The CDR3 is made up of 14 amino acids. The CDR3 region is CASSLVGQGEYYTF. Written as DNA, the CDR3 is TGTGCCAGCAGCTTAGTGGGACAGGGGGAATACTACACCTTC.

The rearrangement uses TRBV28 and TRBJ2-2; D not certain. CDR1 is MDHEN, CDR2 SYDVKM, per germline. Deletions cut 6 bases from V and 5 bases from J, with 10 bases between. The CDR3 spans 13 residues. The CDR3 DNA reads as TGTGCCAGCAGCCCTAGACCGACCGGGGAGCTGTTTTTT. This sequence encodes CASSPRPTGELFF.

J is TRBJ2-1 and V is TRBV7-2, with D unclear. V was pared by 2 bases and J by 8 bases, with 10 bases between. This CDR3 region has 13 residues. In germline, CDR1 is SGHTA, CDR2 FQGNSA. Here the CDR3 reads CASSLSPIDEQFF. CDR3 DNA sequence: TGTGCCAGCAGCTTATCCCCTATAGATGAGCAGTTCTTC.

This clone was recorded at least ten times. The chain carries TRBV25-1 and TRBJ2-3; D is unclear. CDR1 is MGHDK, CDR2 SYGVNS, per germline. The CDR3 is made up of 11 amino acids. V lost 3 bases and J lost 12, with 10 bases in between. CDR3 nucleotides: TGTGCCAGCAGTGATTCTGTGGTACAGTATTTT. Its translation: CASSDSVVQYF.

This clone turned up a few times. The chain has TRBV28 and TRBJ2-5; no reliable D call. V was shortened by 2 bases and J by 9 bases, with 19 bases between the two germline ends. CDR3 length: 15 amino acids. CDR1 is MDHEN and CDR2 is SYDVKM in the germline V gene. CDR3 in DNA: TGTGCCAGCAGTTTACCGGCGGTGGGGTCCGGTTCCCAGTACTTC. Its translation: CASSLPAVGSGSQYF. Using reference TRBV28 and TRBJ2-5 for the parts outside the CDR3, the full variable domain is DVKVTQSSRYLVKRTGEKVFLECVQDMDHENMFWYRQDPGLGLRLIYFSYDVKMKEKGDIPEGYSVSREKKERFSLILESASTNQTSMYLCASSLPAVGSGSQYFGPGTRLLVL.

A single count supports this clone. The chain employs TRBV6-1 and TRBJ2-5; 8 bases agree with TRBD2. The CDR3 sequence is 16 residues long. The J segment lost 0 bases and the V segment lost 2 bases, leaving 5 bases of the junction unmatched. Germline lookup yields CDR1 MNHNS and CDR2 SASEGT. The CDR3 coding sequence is TGTGCCAGCAGTGAACCCATAGCGGGGCACCAAGAGACCCAGTACTTC. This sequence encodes CASSEPIAGHQETQYF.

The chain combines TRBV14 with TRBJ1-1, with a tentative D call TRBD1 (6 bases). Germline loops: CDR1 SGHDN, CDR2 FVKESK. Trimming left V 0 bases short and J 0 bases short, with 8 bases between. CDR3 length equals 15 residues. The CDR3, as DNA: TGTGCCAGCAGCCAAGATCAGGGGATGAACACTGAAGCTTTCTTT. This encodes CASSQDQGMNTEAFF.

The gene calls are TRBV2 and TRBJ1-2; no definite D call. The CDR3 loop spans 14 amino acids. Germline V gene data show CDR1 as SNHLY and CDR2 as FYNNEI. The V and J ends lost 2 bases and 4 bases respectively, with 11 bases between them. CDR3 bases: TGTGCCAGCAGTGAATCTAGGGTTGGCTATGGCTACACCTTC. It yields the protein CASSESRVGYGYTF.

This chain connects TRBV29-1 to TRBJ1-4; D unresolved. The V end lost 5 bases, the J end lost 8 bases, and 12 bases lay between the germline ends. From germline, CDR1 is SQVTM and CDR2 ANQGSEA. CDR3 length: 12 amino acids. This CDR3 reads CSVQLLTEKLFF. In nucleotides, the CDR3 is TGCAGCGTTCAGCTTCTGACAGAAAAACTGTTTTTT.

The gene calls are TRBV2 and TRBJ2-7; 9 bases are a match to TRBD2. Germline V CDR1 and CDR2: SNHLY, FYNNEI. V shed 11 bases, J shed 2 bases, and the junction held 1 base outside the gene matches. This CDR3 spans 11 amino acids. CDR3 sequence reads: CAAGGAYEQYF. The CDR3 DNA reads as TGTGCCGCGGGGGGGGCCTACGAGCAGTACTTC.

Here the CDR3 reads CASSVGIGNDEQFF. Here the CDR3 DNA reads TGTGCCAGCAGCGTAGGAATAGGGAATGATGAGCAGTTCTTC. V gene TRBV9 combines with J gene TRBJ2-1; D is uncertain. CDR1 is SGDLS, CDR2 YYNGEE, per germline. The CDR3 is 14 residues long. Trimming removed 0 bases from V and 8 bases from J, with 12 bases in between.

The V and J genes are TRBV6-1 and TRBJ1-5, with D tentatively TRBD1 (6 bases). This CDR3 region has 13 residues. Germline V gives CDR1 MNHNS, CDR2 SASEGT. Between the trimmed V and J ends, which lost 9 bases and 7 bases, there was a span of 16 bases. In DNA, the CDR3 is TGTGCCAGTCTAAGGGGGAGTAGACAGCCCCAGCATTTT. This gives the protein CASLRGSRQPQHF.

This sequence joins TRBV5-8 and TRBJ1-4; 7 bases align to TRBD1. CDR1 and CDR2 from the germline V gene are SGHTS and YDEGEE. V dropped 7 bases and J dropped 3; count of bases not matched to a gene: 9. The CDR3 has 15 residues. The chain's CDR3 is CASSTGRRANEKLFF. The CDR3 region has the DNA TGTGCCAGCTCGACAGGGAGGCGTGCTAATGAAAAACTGTTTTTT.

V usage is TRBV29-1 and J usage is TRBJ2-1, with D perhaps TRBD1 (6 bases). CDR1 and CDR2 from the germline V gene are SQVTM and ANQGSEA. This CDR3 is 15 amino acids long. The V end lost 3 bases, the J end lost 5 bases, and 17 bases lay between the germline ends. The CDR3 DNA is TGCAGCGTTGACCCGCCCTATCCAGGGGACAATGAGCAGTTCTTC. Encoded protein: CSVDPPYPGDNEQFF.

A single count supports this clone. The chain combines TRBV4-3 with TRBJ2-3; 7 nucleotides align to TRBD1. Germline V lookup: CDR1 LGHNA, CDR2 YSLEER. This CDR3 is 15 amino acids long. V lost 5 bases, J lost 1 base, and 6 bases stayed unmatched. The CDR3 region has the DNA TGCGCCAGCAGCAGAATCGGGACAGGCACAGATACGCAGTATTTT. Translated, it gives CASSRIGTGTDTQYF.

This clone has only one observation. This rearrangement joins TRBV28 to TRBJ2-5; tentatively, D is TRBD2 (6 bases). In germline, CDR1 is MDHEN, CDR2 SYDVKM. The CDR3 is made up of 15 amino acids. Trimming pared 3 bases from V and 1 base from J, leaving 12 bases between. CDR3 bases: TGTGCCAGCAGTTTGGGGGGTATGACCCAAGAGACCCAGTACTTC. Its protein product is CASSLGGMTQETQYF.

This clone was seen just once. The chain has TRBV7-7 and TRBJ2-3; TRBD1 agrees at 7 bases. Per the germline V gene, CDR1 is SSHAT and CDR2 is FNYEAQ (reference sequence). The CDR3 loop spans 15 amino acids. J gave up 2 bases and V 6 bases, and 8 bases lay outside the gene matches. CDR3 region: CASRLGQASTDTQYF. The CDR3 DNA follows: TGTGCCAGCAGACTCGGACAGGCTTCCACAGATACGCAGTATTTT.

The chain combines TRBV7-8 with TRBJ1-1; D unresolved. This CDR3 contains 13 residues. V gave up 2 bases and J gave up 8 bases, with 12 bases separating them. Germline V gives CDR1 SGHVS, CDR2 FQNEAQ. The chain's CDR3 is CASSLIGAREAFF. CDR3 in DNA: TGTGCCAGCAGCTTAATCGGAGCCAGGGAAGCTTTCTTT.

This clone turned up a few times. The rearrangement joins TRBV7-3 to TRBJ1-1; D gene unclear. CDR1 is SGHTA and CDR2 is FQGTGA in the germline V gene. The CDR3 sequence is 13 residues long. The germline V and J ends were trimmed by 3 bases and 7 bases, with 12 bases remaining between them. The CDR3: CASSLRRSGEAFF. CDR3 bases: TGTGCCAGCAGCTTGAGAAGATCAGGTGAAGCTTTCTTT.

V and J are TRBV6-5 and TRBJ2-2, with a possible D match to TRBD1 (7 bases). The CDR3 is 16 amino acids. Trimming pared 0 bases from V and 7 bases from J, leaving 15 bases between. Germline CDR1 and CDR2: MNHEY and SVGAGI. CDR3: CASSYSTRGASGELFF. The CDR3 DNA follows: TGTGCCAGCAGTTACTCGACCAGGGGGGCAAGCGGGGAGCTGTTTTTT.

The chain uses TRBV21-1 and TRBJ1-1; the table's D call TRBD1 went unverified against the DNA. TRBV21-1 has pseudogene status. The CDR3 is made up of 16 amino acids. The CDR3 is CASSQADRRSSTEAFF. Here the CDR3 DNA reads TGTGCCAGCAGCCAAGCAGACAGGCGGTCCAGCACTGAAGCTTTCTTT.

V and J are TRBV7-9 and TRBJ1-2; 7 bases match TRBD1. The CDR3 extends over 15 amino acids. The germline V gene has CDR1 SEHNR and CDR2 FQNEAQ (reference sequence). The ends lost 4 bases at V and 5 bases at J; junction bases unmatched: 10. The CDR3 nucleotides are TGTGCCAGCAGCTCCGATCCAGGGGGGGATTATGGCTACACCTTC. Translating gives CASSSDPGGDYGYTF.

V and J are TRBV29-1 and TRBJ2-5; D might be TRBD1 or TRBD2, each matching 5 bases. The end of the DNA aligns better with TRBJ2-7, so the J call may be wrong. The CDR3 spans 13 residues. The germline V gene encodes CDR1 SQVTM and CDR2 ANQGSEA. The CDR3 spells CSVGDGVSYEQYF. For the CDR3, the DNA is TGCAGCGTTGGGGACGGGGTCTCCTACGAGCAGTACTTC.